Listed here are 9 T cell receptor beta chains from one sample, sequenced in a study of cytomegalovirus exposure and HLA in healthy donors (dated by TCRdb to about 2017). The library was obtained by the immunoSEQ multiplex PCR assay. For the multiplex PCR, a mixture combining 60 forward primers for TCR Vbeta segments and 13 reverse primers for TCR Jbeta segments was used. Imported from immuneACCESS, the table was reduced by TCRdb to in-frame sequences with V and J called. These copies leave out some clones; in studies compared against another copy, an unresolved V gene accounts for under half, and the cause of the remainder is not known. For this sample the table gives some 94,000 clones, of which 70% to 80% were detected only once. The ten largest clones capture about 3.3% of the sample. The sample taken for sequencing was PBMCs. Source of these receptors: a man in his forties in good health and CMV-seronegative.

This sequence joins TRBV5-4 and TRBJ2-3; 10 bases map to TRBD1. Per germline, CDR1 SGHNT and CDR2 YYREEE (reference sequence). The CDR3 consists of 13 residues. The ends lost 1 base at V and 10 bases at J; junction bases unmatched: 3. The CDR3 coding sequence is TGTGCCAGCAGCTTGAGGACAGGGGGTCCGCAGTATTTT. Its protein product is CASSLRTGGPQYF.

The chain has TRBV7-4 and TRBJ2-7, with D maybe TRBD1 (5 bases). CDR3 length: 15 amino acids. Germline-derived CDR1 and CDR2 are SGHVT and SQSDAQ. The V end lost 1 base, the J end lost 6 bases, and 16 bases lay between the germline ends. CDR3 coding DNA: TGTGCCAGCAGCTTAGACCCAGGGCATCCCTCCGAGCAGTACTTC. It translates to CASSLDPGHPSEQYF.

The chain carries TRBV27 and TRBJ2-7; 9 nucleotides agree with TRBD2. The CDR3 runs 16 residues. The junction had 12 bases not matched to a gene; V was cut back by 6 bases and J by 3 bases. Germline CDR1 MNHEY, CDR2 SMNVEV (reference sequence). CDR3 sequence: CASSPVLGTSFYEQYF. Here the CDR3 DNA reads TGTGCCAGCAGCCCCGTGCTCGGGACTAGCTTCTACGAGCAGTACTTC.

The V gene is TRBV7-9, the J gene TRBJ2-1; 7 bases match TRBD1. The CDR3 spans 11 residues. Germline CDR1 reads SEHNR; CDR2 reads FQNEAQ (reference sequence). The V and J ends lost 8 bases and 9 bases, in that order; junction bases with no gene match: 4. Here the CDR3 DNA reads TGTGCCAGCGGCAAGGGGGCTGAGCAGTTCTTC. This codes for CASGKGAEQFF.

This clone appeared a single time. The CDR3 does not end in the conserved phenylalanine or tryptophan, so this is likely a read error. The genes are TRBV28 and TRBJ1-2, with TRBD1 matching over 9 bases. The CDR3 has 14 residues. The V and J ends lost 2 bases and 4 bases, in that order; junction bases with no gene match: 2. CDR1 and CDR2 from the germline V gene are MDHEN and SYDVKM. Written as DNA, the CDR3 is TGTGCCAGCAGTTTACCGGGACAGGGCTATGGCTACACCCTC. Translated, it gives CASSLPGQGYGYTL.

This chain links TRBV19 with TRBJ1-1; TRBD1 matches at 7 bases. V shed 2 bases, J shed 1 base, and the junction held 1 base outside the gene matches. Germline loops: CDR1 LNHDA, CDR2 SQIVND (reference sequence). The CDR3 runs to 14 residues. This CDR3 reads CASSIRDRNTEAFF. As DNA, the CDR3 is TGTGCCAGTAGTATAAGGGACAGGAACACTGAAGCTTTCTTT.

V usage is TRBV19 and J usage is TRBJ2-3; 8 bases align to TRBD2. CDR1 LNHDA and CDR2 SQIVND come from the germline V gene (reference sequence). The CDR3 sequence is 14 residues long. The V gene end was trimmed by 6 bases and the J gene end by 3 bases; junction bases not matched to a gene: 5. The CDR3 bases are TGTGCCAGTAGCCGGGGGGGCCTAACAGATACGCAGTATTTT. The encoded protein is CASSRGGLTDTQYF.

V usage is TRBV5-1 and J usage is TRBJ1-1, with 7 bases matching TRBD1. Germline V gene sequence: CDR1 SGHRS, CDR2 YFSETQ. The CDR3 extends over 15 amino acids. Trimming cost V 0 bases and J 1 base; bases outside gene matches: 3. The CDR3 loop is CASSLAGQQNTEAFF. CDR3 bases: TGCGCCAGCAGCTTGGCGGGACAGCAGAACACTGAAGCTTTCTTT.

This clone was picked up a small number of times. The CDR3 DNA reads as TGTGCCAGCAGCGTAGACAGGGGGTCGTACGAGCAGTACTTC. Its protein product is CASSVDRGSYEQYF. V and J are TRBV9 and TRBJ2-5, with 8 bases fitting TRBD1. The J call is uncertain, as TRBJ2-7 better fits the DNA end. This CDR3 has 14 residues. CDR1 and CDR2 (germline): SGDLS, YYNGEE.